Detailed here is one TCR beta chain. Its specificity is not known. The V gene end was trimmed by 3 bases and the J gene end by 3 bases; junction bases not matched to a gene: 6. The CDR3 covers 17 residues. Per germline, CDR1 KGHSH and CDR2 LQKENI. TCRdb redid the calling of the 5' RACE reads with MiXCR, one entry per CDR3 protein. The sample holds about 330,000 distinct CDR3 sequences, 7% to 9% seen once. The data were obtained in a study of T cells after yellow fever vaccination. Study in general: Fractions with few cells were prepared using SMART-Seq v4 Ultra Low Input. Broader study findings: Peaking on day 5 versus 15, the secondary response was faster but weaker.

Specimen: PBMCs, collected about 49 days after the first yellow fever vaccination. The source is a young man who received the YFV17D yellow fever vaccine. The V gene is TRBV18, the J gene TRBJ2-3; 13 nucleotides agree with TRBD2. CDR3 residues: CASSPPRTSGGTDTQYF. The CDR3 coding sequence is TGTGCCAGCTCACCTCCCCGGACTAGCGGGGGTACAGATACGCAGTATTTT.